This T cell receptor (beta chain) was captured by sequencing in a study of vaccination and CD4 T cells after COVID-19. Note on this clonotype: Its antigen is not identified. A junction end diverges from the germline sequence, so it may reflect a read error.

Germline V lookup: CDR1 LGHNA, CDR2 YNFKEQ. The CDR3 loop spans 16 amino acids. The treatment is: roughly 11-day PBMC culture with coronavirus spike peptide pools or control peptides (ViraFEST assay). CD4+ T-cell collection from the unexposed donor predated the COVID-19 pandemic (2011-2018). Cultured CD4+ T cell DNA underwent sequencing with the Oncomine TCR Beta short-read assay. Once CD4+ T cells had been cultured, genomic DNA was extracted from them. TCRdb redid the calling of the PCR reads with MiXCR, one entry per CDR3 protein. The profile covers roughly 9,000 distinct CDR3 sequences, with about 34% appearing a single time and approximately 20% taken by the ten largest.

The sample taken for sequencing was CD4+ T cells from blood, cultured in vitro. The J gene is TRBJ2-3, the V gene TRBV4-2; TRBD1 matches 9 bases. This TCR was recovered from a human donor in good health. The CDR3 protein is CASNQILQGATDTQYF. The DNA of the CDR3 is TGTGCCAGCAACCAAATCCTACAGGGGGCCACAGATACGCAGTATTTT.